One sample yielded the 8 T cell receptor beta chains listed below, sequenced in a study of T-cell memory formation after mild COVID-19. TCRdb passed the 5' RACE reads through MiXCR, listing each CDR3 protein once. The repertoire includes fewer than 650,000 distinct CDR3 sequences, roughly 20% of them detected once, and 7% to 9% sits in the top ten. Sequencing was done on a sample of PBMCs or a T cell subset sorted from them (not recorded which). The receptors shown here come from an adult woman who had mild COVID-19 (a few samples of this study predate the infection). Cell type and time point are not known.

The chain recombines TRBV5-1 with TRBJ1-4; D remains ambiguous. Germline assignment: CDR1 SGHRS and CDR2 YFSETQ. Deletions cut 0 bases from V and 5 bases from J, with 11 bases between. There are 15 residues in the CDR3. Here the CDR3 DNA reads TGCGCCAGCAGCTTGGTTCCCGGCGGCAATGAAAAACTGTTTTTT. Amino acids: CASSLVPGGNEKLFF.

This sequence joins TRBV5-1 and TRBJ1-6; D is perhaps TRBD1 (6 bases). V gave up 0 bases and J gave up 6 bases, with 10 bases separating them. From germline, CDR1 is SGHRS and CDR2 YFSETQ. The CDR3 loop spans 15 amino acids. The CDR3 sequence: CASSLDRVLNSPLHF. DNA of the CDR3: TGCGCCAGCAGCTTGGACAGGGTACTTAATTCACCCCTCCACTTT.

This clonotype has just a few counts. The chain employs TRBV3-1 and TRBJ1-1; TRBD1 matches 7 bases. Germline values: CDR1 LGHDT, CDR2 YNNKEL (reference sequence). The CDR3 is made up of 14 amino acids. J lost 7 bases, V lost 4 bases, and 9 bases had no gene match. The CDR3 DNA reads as TGTGCCAGCAGCCGCCACTCGGACAGGAATGAAGCTTTCTTT. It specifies CASSRHSDRNEAFF.

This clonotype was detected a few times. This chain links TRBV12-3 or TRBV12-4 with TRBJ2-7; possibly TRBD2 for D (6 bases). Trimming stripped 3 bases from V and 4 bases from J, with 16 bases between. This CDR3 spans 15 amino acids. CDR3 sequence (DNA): TGTGCCAGCAGTTTTTACGGGAGAAGGTCATACGAGCAGTACTTC. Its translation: CASSFYGRRSYEQYF.

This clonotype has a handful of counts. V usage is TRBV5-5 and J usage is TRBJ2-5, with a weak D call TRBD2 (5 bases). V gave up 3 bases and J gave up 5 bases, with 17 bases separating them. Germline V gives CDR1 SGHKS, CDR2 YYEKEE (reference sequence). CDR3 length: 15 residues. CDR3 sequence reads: CASSSLGSYGETQYF. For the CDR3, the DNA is TGTGCCAGCAGCTCACTAGGGTCGTACGGGGAGACCCAGTACTTC.

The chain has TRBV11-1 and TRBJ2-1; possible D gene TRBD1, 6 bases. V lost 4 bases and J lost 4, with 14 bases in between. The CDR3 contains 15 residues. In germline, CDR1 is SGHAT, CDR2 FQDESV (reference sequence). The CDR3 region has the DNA TGTGCCAGCAGCTCTTCCGGGACAACTTACAATGAGCAGTTCTTC. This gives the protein CASSSSGTTYNEQFF.

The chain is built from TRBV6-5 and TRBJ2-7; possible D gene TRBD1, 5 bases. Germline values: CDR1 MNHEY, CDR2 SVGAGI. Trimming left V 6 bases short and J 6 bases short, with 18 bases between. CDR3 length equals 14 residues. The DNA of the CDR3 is TGTGCCAGCAGCTCTATAGGGGCCAGGAGCGAGCAGTACTTC. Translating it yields CASSSIGARSEQYF.

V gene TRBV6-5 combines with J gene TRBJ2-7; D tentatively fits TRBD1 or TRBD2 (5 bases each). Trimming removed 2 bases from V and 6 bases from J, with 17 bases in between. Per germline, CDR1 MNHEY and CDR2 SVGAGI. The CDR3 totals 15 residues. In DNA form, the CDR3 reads TGTGCCAGCAGTTACGGGGACGGAACCTACGGCGAGCAGTACTTC. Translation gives CASSYGDGTYGEQYF.